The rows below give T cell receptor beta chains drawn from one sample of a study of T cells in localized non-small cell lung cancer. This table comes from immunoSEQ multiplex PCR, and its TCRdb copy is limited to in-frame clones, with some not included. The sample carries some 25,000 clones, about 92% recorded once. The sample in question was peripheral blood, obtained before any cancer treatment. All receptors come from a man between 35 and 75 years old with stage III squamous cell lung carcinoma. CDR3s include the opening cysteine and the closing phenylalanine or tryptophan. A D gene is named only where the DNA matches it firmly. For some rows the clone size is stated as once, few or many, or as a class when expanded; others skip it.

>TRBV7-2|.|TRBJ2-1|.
TGTGCCAGCAGCCCAGAGGCCCTGGGGCACAATGAGCAGTTCTTC
CASSPEALGHNEQFF
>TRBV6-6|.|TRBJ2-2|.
TGTGCCAGCAGTTACTACAGCAGCTCCGGGGAGCTGTTTTTT
CASSYYSSSGELFF
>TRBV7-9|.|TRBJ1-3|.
TGTGCCAGCAGCCCTAAGATCAGGGGATCTCGTGGAAACACCATATATTTT
CASSPKIRGSRGNTIYF
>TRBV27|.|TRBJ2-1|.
TGTGCCAGCAGTACCGGACGCGGGCGGGGCAATGAGCAGTTCTTC
CASSTGRGRGNEQFF
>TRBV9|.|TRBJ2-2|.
TGTGCCAGCAGCACACAGAACACCGGGGAGCTGTTTTTT
CASSTQNTGELFF
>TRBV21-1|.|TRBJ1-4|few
TGTAACCGGGGTTTCAGCGATGAAAAACTGTTTTTT
CNRGFSDEKLFF
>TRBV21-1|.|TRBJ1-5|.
TGTGCCAGCAGCAAAGTGCGGGGGCGGAAGGGGATAGTGAGCAATCAGCCCCAGCATTTT
CASSKVRGRKGIVSNQPQHF
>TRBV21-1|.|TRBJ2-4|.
TGTGCCAGCAACGCCTCCGGGACCAAAGACCGAGGGAAAAACATTCAGTACTTC
CASNASGTKDRGKNIQYF
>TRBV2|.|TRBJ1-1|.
TGTGCCAGCAGTGACATGACAGTGAACACTGAAGCTTTTTTT
CASSDMTVNTEAFF
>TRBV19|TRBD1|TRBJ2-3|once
TGTGCCAGTAGCCGGACAGGGGTTGCAGATACGCAGTATTTT
CASSRTGVADTQYF
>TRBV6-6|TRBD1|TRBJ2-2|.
TGTGCCAGCAGCCTACAGGGGAGCGGGGAGCTGTTTTTT
CASSLQGSGELFF
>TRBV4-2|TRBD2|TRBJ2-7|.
TGTGCCAGCAGCCAAGGAAGCGGGGGATCCTACGAGCAGTACTTC
CASSQGSGGSYEQYF
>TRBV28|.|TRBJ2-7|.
TGTGCCAGCAGTTTATGGAGGCAGCGTTCCTACGAGCAGTACTTC
CASSLWRQRSYEQYF
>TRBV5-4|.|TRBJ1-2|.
TGTGCCAGCAGCTTGGAGGGCAACTATGGCTACACCTTC
CASSLEGNYGYTF
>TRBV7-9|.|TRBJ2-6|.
TGTGCCAGCAGCTTGGGGGATCGCTCTGGGGCCAACGTCCTGACTTTC
CASSLGDRSGANVLTF
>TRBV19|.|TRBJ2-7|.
TGTGCCAGTAGTTCGGACGGCTACTACGAGCAGTACTTC
CASSSDGYYEQYF
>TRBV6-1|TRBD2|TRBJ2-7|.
TGTGCCAGCAGTGAAGTCCCAGCGGGAGTTGGCGAGCAGTACTTC
CASSEVPAGVGEQYF
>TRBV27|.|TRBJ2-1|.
TGTGCCAGCAGTTCCCTAGCGAACAATGAGCAGTTCTTC
CASSSLANNEQFF
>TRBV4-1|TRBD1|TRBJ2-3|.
TGCGCCAGCAGCCAAGATCACGCCAGGGGGCGCGTGGATACGCAGTATTTT
CASSQDHARGRVDTQYF
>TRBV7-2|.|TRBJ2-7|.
TGTGCCAGCAGCCCCCAGGGATCGACCTACGAGCAGTACTTC
CASSPQGSTYEQYF
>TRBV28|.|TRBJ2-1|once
TGTGCCAGCAGCCCCCCCTCCTGGCTAGCGAGGAAGTACAATGAGCAGTTCTTC
CASSPPSWLARKYNEQFF
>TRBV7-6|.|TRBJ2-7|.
TGTGCCAGCAGCTTAGCCGGCTCCTACGAGCAGTACTTC
CASSLAGSYEQYF
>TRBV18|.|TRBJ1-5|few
TGTGCCAGCTCACCCCAGGGCAATCAGCCCCAGCATTTT
CASSPQGNQPQHF
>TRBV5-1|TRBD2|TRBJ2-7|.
TGCGCCAGCAGCTTGGGAGGGACTAGCGGGGGACCCTCCTACGAGCAGTACTTC
CASSLGGTSGGPSYEQYF
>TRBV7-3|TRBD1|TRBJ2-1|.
TGTGCCAGCAGCCTTGACAGGGAAGATGAGCAGTTCTTC
CASSLDREDEQFF
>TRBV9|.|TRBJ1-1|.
TGTGCCAGCAGCGTAGTCTCCCGGACAAGTGAAGCTTTCTTT
CASSVVSRTSEAFF
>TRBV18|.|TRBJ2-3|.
TGTGCCAGCTCACGCGGGACAGCCGGCACAGATACGCAGTATTTT
CASSRGTAGTDTQYF
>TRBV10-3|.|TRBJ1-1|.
TGTGCCATCAGTTCCGGGCCGAACGAAGCTTTCTTT
CAISSGPNEAFF
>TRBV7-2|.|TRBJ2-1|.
TGTGCCAGCAGCCCCGAGACCCGGGGTGAGCAGTTCTTC
CASSPETRGEQFF
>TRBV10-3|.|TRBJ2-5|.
TGTGCCATCGGGTCAGGTCAAGAGACCCAGTACTTC
CAIGSGQETQYF
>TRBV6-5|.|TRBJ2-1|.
TGTGCCAGCAGATTAAGCTTAGACTCCTACAATGAGCAGTTCTTC
CASRLSLDSYNEQFF
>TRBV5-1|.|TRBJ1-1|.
TGCGCCAGCAGCTTGGAACAGAACACTGAAGCTTTCTTT
CASSLEQNTEAFF
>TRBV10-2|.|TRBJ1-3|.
TGCGCCAGCAGCCTTGACGGCTGGGGAAACACCATATATTTT
CASSLDGWGNTIYF
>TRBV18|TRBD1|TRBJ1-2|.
TGTGCCAGCTCACCACAGAGGGGGCTTGGCTATGGCTACACCTTC
CASSPQRGLGYGYTF
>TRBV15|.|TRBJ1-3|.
TGTGCCACCAGCACCGATGGAAACACCATATATTTT
CATSTDGNTIYF
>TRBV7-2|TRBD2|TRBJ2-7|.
TGTGCCAGCAGCTTAAGTAGCGGGAGGGCCCTTTACGAGCAGTACTTC
CASSLSSGRALYEQYF
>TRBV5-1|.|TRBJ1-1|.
TGCGCCAGCAGCTTCCGACCCAACCCCACTGAAGCTTTCTTT
CASSFRPNPTEAFF
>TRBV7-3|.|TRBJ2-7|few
TGTGCCAGCAGCATACTTCGCCAGGCTGACTGCGAGCAGTACTTC
CASSILRQADCEQYF
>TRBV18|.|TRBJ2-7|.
TGTGCCAGCTCACCTTCTCCTGGCTACGAGCAGTACTTC
CASSPSPGYEQYF
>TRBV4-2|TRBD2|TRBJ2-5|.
TGTGCCGTAGGGACTAGCGGCCCCGAGACCCAGTACTTC
CAVGTSGPETQYF
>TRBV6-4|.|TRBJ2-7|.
TGTGCCAGCAGTGACCCCCTGTCAGTGGGATCATACGAGCAGTACTTC
CASSDPLSVGSYEQYF
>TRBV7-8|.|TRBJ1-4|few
TGTGCCAGCAGCTTACTAAGGGGTGACCGAAAACTGTTTTTT
CASSLLRGDRKLFF
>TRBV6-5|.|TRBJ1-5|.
TGTGCCAGCAGCCGAACGATGGATCAGCCCCAGCATTTT
CASSRTMDQPQHF
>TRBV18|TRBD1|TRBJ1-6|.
TGTGCCAGCTCACCGACTCGGGACAGGGAGGTTCCCCTCCACTTT
CASSPTRDREVPLHF
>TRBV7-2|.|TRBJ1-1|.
TGTGCCAGCAGCCCCGCCTCGGAGACTGAAGCTTTCTTT
CASSPASETEAFF
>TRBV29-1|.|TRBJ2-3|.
TGCAGCGTTGAGTGGGGCACGGGCACAGATACGCAGTATTTT
CSVEWGTGTDTQYF
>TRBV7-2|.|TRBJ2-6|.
TGTGCCAGCAGCACCATAGCGTCTTCCGGGGCCAACGTCCTGACTTTC
CASSTIASSGANVLTF
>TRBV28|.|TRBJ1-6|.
TGTGCCAGCAGTGACTTTCAGGGAACCTATAATTCACCCCTCCACTTT
CASSDFQGTYNSPLHF
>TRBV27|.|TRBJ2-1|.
TGTGCCAGCAGTCCCTCACGACTAGAAGGCTTTTTCTTC
CASSPSRLEGFFF
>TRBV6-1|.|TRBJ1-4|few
TGTGCCAGCAGAGGGGGGGCATTTGGAGAAAAACTGTTTTTT
CASRGGAFGEKLFF
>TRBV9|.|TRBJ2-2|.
TGTGCCAGCAGCGTAGGTCCCGATGGTGGCGGGGAGCTGTTTTTT
CASSVGPDGGGELFF
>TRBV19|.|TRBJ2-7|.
TGTGCCAGTAGTATAGGGGGAGCAGAGGTTTACGAGCAGTACTTC
CASSIGGAEVYEQYF
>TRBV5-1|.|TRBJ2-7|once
TGCGCCAGCAGCTTGGAGCTCTACGCGGAGCAGTACTTC
CASSLELYAEQYF
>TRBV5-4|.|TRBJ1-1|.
TGTGCCAGCAGCCCCTTTGGTTCCGCCGGGAACACTGAAGCTTTCTTT
CASSPFGSAGNTEAFF
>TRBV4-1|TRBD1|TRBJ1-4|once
TGCGCCAGCAGCCTACCGGGACAGGGGGCTGAAAAACTGTTTTTT
CASSLPGQGAEKLFF
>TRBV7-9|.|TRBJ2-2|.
TGTGCCAGCACCAATCCCGGGACTCCGAACACCGGGGAGCTGTTTTTT
CASTNPGTPNTGELFF
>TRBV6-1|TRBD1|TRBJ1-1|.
TGTGCCAGCAGGGAATGGAAGACAGGGGAGAACACTGAAGCTTTCTTT
CASREWKTGENTEAFF